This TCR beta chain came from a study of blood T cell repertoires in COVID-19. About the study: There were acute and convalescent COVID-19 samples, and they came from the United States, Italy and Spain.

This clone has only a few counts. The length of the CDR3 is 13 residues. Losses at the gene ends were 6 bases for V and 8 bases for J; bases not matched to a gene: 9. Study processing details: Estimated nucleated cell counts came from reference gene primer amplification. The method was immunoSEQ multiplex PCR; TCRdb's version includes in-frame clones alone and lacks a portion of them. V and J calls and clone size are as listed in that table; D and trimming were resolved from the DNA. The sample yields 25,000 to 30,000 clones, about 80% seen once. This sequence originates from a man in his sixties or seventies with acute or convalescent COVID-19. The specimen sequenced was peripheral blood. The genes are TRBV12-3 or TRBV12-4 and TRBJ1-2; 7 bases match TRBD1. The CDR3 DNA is TGTGCCAGCAGCCCGGGACAGTTCCTAGGCTACACCTTC. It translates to CASSPGQFLGYTF.